This TCR beta chain is from a study of blood T cell dynamics during melanoma immunotherapy. Study-wide background: Standard first-line treatment here was pembrolizumab or nivolumab plus ipilimumab in metastatic melanoma. Study-wide findings and caveats: Clones driving repertoire changes may be melanoma-specific or general immune activation. Unlike progressors, later disease-control patients had W3 repertoires gaining clonality or diversity.

Stated time point: pre-treatment baseline. Blood was drawn before treatment and at week 3 after checkpoint blockade. To note about this clone: Its antigen is still unknown.

Germline CDR1 and CDR2: SGHRS and YFSETQ. The ends lost 4 bases at V and 7 bases at J; junction bases unmatched: 12. The CDR3 has 15 residues. Only in-frame clones appear in the TCRdb table, and some are missing; sequencing was by immunoSEQ multiplex PCR. The repertoire holds 8,500 to 11,000 clones, with approximately 90% as singletons. V gene TRBV5-1 combines with J gene TRBJ2-7, with 9 bases identical to TRBD1. This clonotype was obtained from a human donor with melanoma. The sequences come from blood, collected from a patient treated with checkpoint blockade. DNA of the CDR3: TGCGCCAGCAGCCTTGGGGGGGACAGGGCGGGGGAGCAGTACTTC. Protein product: CASSLGGDRAGEQYF.